This passage covers 9 T cell receptor beta chains from one sample sequenced in a study of blood T cell repertoires in COVID-19. Measured with immunoSEQ multiplex PCR; TCRdb has only the in-frame clones, and not every one. The repertoire holds over 150,000 clones, with about 87% as singletons. Sequenced sample: peripheral blood. These receptor sequences come from a woman in her fifties or sixties who had recovered from COVID-19.

The V gene is TRBV23-1, the J gene TRBJ1-5; the D gene is possibly TRBD1 (6 bases). TRBV23-1 qualifies as an ORF whose function is uncertain. The CDR3 has 13 amino acids. V was trimmed by 0 bases and J by 9 bases, leaving 9 bases between them. DNA for the CDR3: TGCGCCAGCAGTCAATCAGGGACACGGCCCCAGCATTTT. It translates to CASSQSGTRPQHF.

J is TRBJ2-3 and V is TRBV5-1; 10 bases are a match to TRBD1. The CDR3 sequence is 15 residues long. Unmatched junction bases numbered 8, after V lost 6 bases and J lost 4 bases. Germline V gene sequence: CDR1 SGHRS, CDR2 YFSETQ. CDR3 in amino acids: CASTPGTGESDTQYF. CDR3 sequence (DNA): TGCGCCAGCACCCCCGGGACAGGGGAGTCAGATACGCAGTATTTT.

The gene calls are TRBV4-3 and TRBJ2-7; TRBD1 is a possible D gene (5 bases). CDR3 length: 22 amino acids. V was pared by 3 bases and J by 1 base, with 34 bases between. Germline CDR1 and CDR2: LGHNA and YSLEER. This CDR3 is CASSQRSEDTPGFRGLSYEQYF. DNA of the CDR3: TGCGCCAGCAGCCAGAGATCAGAGGACACCCCCGGTTTTAGGGGTCTTTCCTACGAGCAGTACTTC.

J is TRBJ1-4 and V is TRBV6-5; 7 positions match TRBD1. CDR1 and CDR2 from the germline V gene are MNHEY and SVGAGI. The CDR3 runs to 16 residues. V lost 2 bases, J lost 8 bases, and 11 bases stayed unmatched. The CDR3 DNA is TGTGCCAGCAGTTACGACTTCGAGGGGGCGCGGGAAAAACTGTTTTTT. It encodes CASSYDFEGAREKLFF.

The rearrangement links TRBV11-2 to TRBJ2-5, with D possibly being TRBD2 (5 bases). V gave up 6 bases and J gave up 7 bases, with 21 bases separating them. The CDR3 is 15 amino acids. Germline V lookup: CDR1 SGHAT, CDR2 FQNNGV. The CDR3 spells CASSSEAGPRRTQYF. DNA of the CDR3: TGTGCCAGCAGTTCGGAGGCGGGCCCCCGGCGGACCCAGTACTTC.

This clone was detected a few times. The V call is TRBV28, the J call TRBJ2-5; TRBD2 agrees at 7 bases. The CDR3 length is 12 residues. V dropped 9 bases and J dropped 2; count of bases not matched to a gene: 3. Germline values: CDR1 MDHEN, CDR2 SYDVKM. The CDR3 is CASKRGQETQYF. The CDR3 DNA reads as TGTGCCAGTAAGCGGGGACAAGAGACCCAGTACTTC.

This chain links TRBV4-1 with TRBJ2-1, with 8 nucleotides matching TRBD2. V shed 8 bases and J 9 bases; nucleotides not matched to a gene: 6. Germline V gene sequence: CDR1 MGHRA, CDR2 YSYEKL. The CDR3 length is 12 residues. The CDR3 coding sequence is TGCGCCAGCGTCGGGGGGGTGGGTGAGCAGTTCTTC. It encodes CASVGGVGEQFF.

The chain is built from TRBV19 and TRBJ2-3; no firm D call. Trimming pared 5 bases from V and 6 bases from J, leaving 15 bases between. The CDR3 has 14 residues. Germline loops: CDR1 LNHDA, CDR2 SQIVND (reference sequence). CDR3: CASSSLGFQDTQYF. The DNA for the CDR3 is TGTGCCAGTAGTTCCCTTGGTTTTCAGGATACGCAGTATTTT.

V and J are TRBV28 and TRBJ1-2; 9 nucleotides agree with TRBD1. Germline assignment: CDR1 MDHEN and CDR2 SYDVKM. CDR3 length: 15 amino acids. The V and J ends lost 4 bases and 5 bases, in that order; junction bases with no gene match: 8. The CDR3 DNA follows: TGTGCCAGCAGTTCGACCGGGACAGGGCTTTATGGCTACACCTTC. It is translated as CASSSTGTGLYGYTF.